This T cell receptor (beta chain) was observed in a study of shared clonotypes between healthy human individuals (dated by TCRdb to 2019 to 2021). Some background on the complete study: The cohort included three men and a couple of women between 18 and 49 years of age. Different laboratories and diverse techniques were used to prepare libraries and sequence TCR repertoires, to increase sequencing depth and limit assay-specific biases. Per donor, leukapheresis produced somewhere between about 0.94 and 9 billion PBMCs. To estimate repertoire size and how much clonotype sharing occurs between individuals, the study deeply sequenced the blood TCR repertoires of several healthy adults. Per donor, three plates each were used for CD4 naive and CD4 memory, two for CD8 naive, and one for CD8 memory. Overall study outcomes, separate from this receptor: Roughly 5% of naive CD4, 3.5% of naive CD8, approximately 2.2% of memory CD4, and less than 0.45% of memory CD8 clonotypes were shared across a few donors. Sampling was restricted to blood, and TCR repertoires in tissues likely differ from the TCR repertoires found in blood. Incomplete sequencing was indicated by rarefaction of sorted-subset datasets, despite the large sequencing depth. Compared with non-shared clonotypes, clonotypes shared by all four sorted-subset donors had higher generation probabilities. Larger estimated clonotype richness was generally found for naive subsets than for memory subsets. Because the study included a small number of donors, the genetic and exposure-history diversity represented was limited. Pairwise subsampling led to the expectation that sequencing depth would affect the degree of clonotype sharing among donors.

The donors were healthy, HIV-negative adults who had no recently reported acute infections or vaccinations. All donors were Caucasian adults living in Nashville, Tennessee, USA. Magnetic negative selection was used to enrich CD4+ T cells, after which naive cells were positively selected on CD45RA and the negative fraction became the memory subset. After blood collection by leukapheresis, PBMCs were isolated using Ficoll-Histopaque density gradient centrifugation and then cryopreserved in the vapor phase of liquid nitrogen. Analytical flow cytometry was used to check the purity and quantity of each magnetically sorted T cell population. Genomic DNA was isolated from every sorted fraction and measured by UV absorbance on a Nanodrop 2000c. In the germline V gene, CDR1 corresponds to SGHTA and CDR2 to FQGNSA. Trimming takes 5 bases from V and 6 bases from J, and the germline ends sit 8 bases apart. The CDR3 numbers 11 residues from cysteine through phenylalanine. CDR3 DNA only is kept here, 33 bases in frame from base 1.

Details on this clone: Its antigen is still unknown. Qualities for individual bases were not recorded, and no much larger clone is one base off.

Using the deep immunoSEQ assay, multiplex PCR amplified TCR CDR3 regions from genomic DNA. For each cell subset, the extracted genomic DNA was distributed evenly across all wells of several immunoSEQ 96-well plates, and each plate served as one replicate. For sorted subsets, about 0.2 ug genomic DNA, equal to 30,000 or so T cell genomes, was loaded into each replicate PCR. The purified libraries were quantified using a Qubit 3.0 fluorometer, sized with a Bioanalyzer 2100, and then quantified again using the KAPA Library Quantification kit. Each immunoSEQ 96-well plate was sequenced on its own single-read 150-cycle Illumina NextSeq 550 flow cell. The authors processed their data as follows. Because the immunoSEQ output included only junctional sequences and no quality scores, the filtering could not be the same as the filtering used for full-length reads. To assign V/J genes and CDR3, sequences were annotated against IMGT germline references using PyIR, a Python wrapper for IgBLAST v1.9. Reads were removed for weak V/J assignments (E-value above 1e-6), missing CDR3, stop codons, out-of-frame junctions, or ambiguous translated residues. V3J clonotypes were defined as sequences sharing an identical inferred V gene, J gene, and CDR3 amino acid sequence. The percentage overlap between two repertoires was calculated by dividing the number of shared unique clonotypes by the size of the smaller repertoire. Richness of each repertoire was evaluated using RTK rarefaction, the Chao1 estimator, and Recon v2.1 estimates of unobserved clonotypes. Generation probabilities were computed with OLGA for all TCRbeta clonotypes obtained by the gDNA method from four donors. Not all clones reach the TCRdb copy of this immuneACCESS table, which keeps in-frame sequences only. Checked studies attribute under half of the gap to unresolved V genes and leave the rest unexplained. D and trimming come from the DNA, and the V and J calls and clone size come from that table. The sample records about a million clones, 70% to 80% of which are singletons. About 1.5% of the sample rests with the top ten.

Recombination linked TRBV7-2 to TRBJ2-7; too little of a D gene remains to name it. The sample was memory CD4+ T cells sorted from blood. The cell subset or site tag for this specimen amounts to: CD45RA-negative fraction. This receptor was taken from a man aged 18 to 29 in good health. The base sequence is TGTGCCAGCAGCGAAGGAGTCGAGCAGTACTTC. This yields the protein CASSEGVEQYF.